Listed here are 10 T cell receptor beta chains from one sample, sequenced in a study of CD8 T cells in ankylosing spondylitis. TCRdb re-analysed the 5' RACE reads in MiXCR, keeping a single row per CDR3 protein. This sample has around 130,000 distinct CDR3 sequences, with over 6% found just once. The sequenced material came from blood, either unsorted or a sorted T cell fraction (not recorded which). The receptors originated from a male donor with ankylosing spondylitis or in good health (not recorded which).

This clonotype occurred many times. As DNA, the CDR3 is TGCAGTGCAAGGGACAGCAAGAACACTGAAGCTTTCTTT. Amino acids: CSARDSKNTEAFF. The genes are TRBV20-1 and TRBJ1-1; 7 positions match TRBD1. The junction had 5 bases not matched to a gene; V was cut back by 6 bases and J by 1 base. CDR1 is DFQATT and CDR2 is SNEGSKA in the germline V gene (reference sequence). The CDR3 length is 13 residues.

This clonotype has a count of ten or more. The chain recombines TRBV29-1 with TRBJ2-1; D gene ambiguous. This CDR3 has 11 residues. Germline CDR1 and CDR2: SQVTM and ANQGSEA. With 6 bases removed from V and 9 bases from J, the gap between germline ends came to 12 bases. CDR3 loop: CSVTSIVEQFF. DNA for the CDR3: TGCAGCGTAACATCTATAGTTGAGCAGTTCTTC.

This clonotype has at least ten counts. The gene calls are TRBV5-1 and TRBJ2-7; 10 bases are a match to TRBD1. From germline, CDR1 is SGHRS and CDR2 YFSETQ. V dropped 7 bases and J dropped 3; count of bases not matched to a gene: 7. The CDR3 is 14 amino acids. This CDR3 is CASGPGQGFYEQYF. The CDR3 DNA reads as TGCGCCAGCGGACCGGGACAGGGGTTCTACGAGCAGTACTTC.

Turning to this clonotype: One base away lies a much larger clone, so this may be a sequencing read error. V is TRBV5-6 and J is TRBJ1-3, with TRBD1 identical over 8 bases. CDR3 length equals 13 residues. Germline V gives CDR1 SGHDT, CDR2 YYEEEE. The trim removed 3 bases at V and 8 bases at J, leaving 4 bases unmatched. This CDR3 is CASSWTGFDTIYF. In nucleotides, the CDR3 is TGTGCCAGCAGCTGGACAGGGTTCGACACCATATATTTT.

The table lists this clonotype with many counts. The CDR3 DNA reads TGTGCCAGCAGTCCAGGGATCTCCTACGAGCAGTACTTC. Translated, it gives CASSPGISYEQYF. The V gene is TRBV12-3 or TRBV12-4, the J gene TRBJ2-7, with D possibly TRBD1 on 5 matching bases. The CDR3 is 13 amino acids. Trimming took 5 bases from V and 0 from J, leaving 8 bases between them.

This clonotype was counted many times. V and J are TRBV7-9 and TRBJ1-6, with a possible D match to TRBD1 (5 bases). The length of the CDR3 is 12 residues. The V gene's germline CDR1 is SEHNR and CDR2 FQNEAQ (reference sequence). V was trimmed by 5 bases and J by 9 bases, leaving 8 bases between them. CDR3 protein: CASSPTVSPLHF. In nucleotides, the CDR3 is TGTGCCAGCAGCCCGACAGTTTCACCCCTCCACTTT.

This clonotype was observed at least ten times. The V and J genes are TRBV7-2 and TRBJ2-7; no clear D. Germline V gives CDR1 SGHTA, CDR2 FQGNSA. The CDR3 length is 15 residues. V lost 7 bases, J lost 0 bases, and 16 bases lay in between. The DNA for the CDR3 is TGTGCCAGCACCATTTCGGCTATCTCCTCCTACGAGCAGTACTTC. Translated: CASTISAISSYEQYF.

This clonotype was picked up many times. V usage is TRBV10-3 and J usage is TRBJ2-1, with 11 bases matching TRBD2. J gave up 1 base and V 4 bases, and 3 bases lay outside the gene matches. The CDR3 totals 16 residues. Per the germline V gene, CDR1 is ENHRY and CDR2 is SYGVKD. The CDR3 loop is CAISVTSGRSYNEQFF. Here the CDR3 DNA reads TGTGCCATCAGTGTTACTAGCGGGAGATCCTACAATGAGCAGTTCTTC.

The table lists this clonotype with many counts. V gene TRBV4-3 combines with J gene TRBJ2-3; D tentatively reads TRBD1 or TRBD2 (5 bases each). The length of the CDR3 is 15 residues. Trimming removed 0 bases from V and 2 bases from J, with 9 bases in between. Germline V lookup: CDR1 LGHNA, CDR2 YSLEER. Here the CDR3 reads CASSQEWGITDTQYF. CDR3 nucleotides: TGCGCCAGCAGCCAAGAGTGGGGGATCACAGATACGCAGTATTTT.

This clonotype was seen repeatedly, ten times or more. The chain joins TRBV5-1 to TRBJ1-1; D possibly corresponds to TRBD1 (5 bases). This CDR3 has 15 residues. From germline, CDR1 is SGHRS and CDR2 YFSETQ. The V end lost 6 bases, the J end lost 0 bases, and 15 bases lay between the germline ends. The CDR3 DNA sequence: TGCGCCAGCAAAGACGGGACTTTCGTGAACACTGAAGCTTTCTTT. This translates into CASKDGTFVNTEAFF.